This T cell receptor beta chain was documented in a study of metastatic and nonmetastatic thyroid tumors. No treatment had been given to any patient before thyroid surgery. Germline V gives CDR1 MDHEN, CDR2 SYDVKM. Deletions cut 7 bases from V and 5 bases from J, with 9 bases between. This CDR3 has 13 amino acids. This clone was seen only a few times. TCRdb reassembled clones from the PCR reads with MiXCR. The table lists some 19,000 clones, more than 20% of them singletons. Sequencing was done on a sample of blood. This clonotype originated in a male donor with papillary thyroid cancer or a benign thyroid nodule (not recorded which). Some clones in this sample may be carry-over from other donors' samples. The rearrangement links TRBV28 to TRBJ1-6; D is uncertain. The CDR3 nucleotides read TGTGCCAGCACAGGTGTTGATAATTCACCCCTCCACTTT. It is translated as CASTGVDNSPLHF.